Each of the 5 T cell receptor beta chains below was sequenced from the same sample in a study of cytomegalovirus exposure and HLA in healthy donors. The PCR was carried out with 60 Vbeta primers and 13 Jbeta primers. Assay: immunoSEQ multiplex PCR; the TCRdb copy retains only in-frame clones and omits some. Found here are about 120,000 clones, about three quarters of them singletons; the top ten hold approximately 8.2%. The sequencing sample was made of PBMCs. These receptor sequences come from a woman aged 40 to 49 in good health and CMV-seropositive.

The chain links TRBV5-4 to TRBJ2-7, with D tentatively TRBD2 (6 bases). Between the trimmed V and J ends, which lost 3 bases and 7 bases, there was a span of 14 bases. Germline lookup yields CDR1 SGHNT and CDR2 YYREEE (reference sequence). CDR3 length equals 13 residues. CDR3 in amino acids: CASSSGTPGEQYF. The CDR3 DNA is TGTGCCAGCAGCTCCGGGACTCCAGGGGAGCAGTACTTC.

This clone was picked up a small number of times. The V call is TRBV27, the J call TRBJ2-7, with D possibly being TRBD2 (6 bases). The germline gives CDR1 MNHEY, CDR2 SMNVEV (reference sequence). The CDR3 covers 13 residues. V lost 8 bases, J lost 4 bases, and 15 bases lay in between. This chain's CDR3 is CASAAGTDYEQYF. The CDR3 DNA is TGTGCCAGCGCGGCCGGGACTGATTACGAGCAGTACTTC.

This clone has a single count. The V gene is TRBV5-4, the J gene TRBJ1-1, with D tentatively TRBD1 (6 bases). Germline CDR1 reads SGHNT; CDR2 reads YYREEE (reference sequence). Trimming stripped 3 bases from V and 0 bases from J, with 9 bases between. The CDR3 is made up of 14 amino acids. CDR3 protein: CASSSGQLNTEAFF. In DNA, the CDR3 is TGTGCCAGCAGCTCAGGACAGCTGAACACTGAAGCTTTCTTT.

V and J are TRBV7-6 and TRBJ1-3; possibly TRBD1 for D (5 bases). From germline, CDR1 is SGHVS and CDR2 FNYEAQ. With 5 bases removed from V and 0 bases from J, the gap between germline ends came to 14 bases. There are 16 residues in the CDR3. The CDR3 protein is CASSEQVFSSGNTIYF. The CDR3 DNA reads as TGTGCCAGCAGCGAACAGGTTTTTAGCTCTGGAAACACCATATATTTT.

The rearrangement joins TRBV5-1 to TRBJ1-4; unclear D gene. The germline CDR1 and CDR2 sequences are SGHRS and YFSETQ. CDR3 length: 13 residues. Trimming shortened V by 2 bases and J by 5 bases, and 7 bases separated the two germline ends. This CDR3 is CASSLGENEKLFF. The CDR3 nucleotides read TGCGCCAGCAGCTTAGGAGAAAATGAAAAACTGTTTTTT.